The clone carrying this TCR beta chain has only a few counts. Its cognate antigen is unknown. Germline values: CDR1 MGHRA, CDR2 YSYEKL. The CDR3 loop spans 14 amino acids. The ends were cut back, 0 bases at V and 3 bases at J, with 9 bases in the middle. The data were obtained in a study of T-cell memory formation after mild COVID-19. Across the study: The study found TCR clusters largely donor specific. General study findings and limits: That cross-reactive memory joined was suggested by some responding clones appearing in pre-infection memory.

In TCRdb, the 5' RACE reads were re-called with MiXCR into one record per CDR3 protein. This sample has around 310,000 distinct CDR3 sequences; less than 25% occur once, and the top ten carry roughly 23%. The sequenced material came from PBMCs or a T cell subset sorted from them (not recorded which). The chain recombines TRBV4-1 with TRBJ2-7; unclear D gene. The source is a man younger than 35 who had mild COVID-19 (a few samples of this study predate the infection). Cell type and time point are not known. This CDR3 reads CASSQEGRHYEQYF. For the CDR3, the DNA is TGCGCCAGCAGCCAAGAGGGCAGGCACTACGAGCAGTACTTC.